This entry lists 5 T cell receptor beta chains sequenced from one sample in a study of T-cell memory formation after mild COVID-19. TCRdb recomputed calls from the 5' RACE reads with MiXCR, one row per CDR3 protein. The sample has a few hundred thousand distinct CDR3 sequences; around 16% are singletons. The specimen was PBMCs or a T cell subset sorted from them (not recorded which). Every receptor here comes from a man younger than 35 who had mild COVID-19 (a few samples of this study predate the infection). Cell type and time point are not known.

The V and J genes are TRBV6-2 or TRBV6-3 and TRBJ1-1; a weak D match, TRBD1 (6 bases). Trimming pared 6 bases from V and 1 base from J, leaving 12 bases between. The CDR3 loop spans 14 amino acids. In germline, CDR1 is MNHEY, CDR2 SVGEGT. CDR3 amino acids: CASSGRTANTEAFF. CDR3 in DNA: TGTGCCAGCAGCGGGAGGACAGCGAACACTGAAGCTTTCTTT.

The sample holds many counts of this clonotype. The chain joins TRBV5-8 to TRBJ2-3; 8 bases match TRBD2. Germline assignment: CDR1 SGHTS and CDR2 YDEGEE. J gave up 2 bases and V 0 bases, and 2 bases lay outside the gene matches. CDR3 length: 15 amino acids. Written as DNA, the CDR3 is TGTGCCAGCAGCTTGGCTAGCGGGTTCACAGATACGCAGTATTTT. Translating it yields CASSLASGFTDTQYF.

This chain connects TRBV7-9 to TRBJ2-2; D is uncertain. Per germline, CDR1 SEHNR and CDR2 FQNEAQ (reference sequence). The V end was cut by 1 base, the J end by 4 bases, with 10 bases between. The CDR3 contains 15 residues. CDR3 sequence (DNA): TGTGCCAGCAGCTTAGGTGCAGCCCTCACCGGGGAGCTGTTTTTT. Its protein is CASSLGAALTGELFF.

The chain combines TRBV20-1 with TRBJ2-3, with D unresolved. The germline V gene encodes CDR1 DFQATT and CDR2 SNEGSKA (reference sequence). This CDR3 comprises 14 residues. V was pared by 0 bases and J by 0 bases, with 7 bases between. The CDR3 DNA is TGCAGTGCTAGAGACCTGGACAGCACAGATACGCAGTATTTT. Protein product: CSARDLDSTDTQYF.

There are many counts of this clonotype. The gene calls are TRBV12-3 or TRBV12-4 and TRBJ2-7; tentative D call: TRBD1 (6 bases). The CDR3 spans 16 residues. V dropped 5 bases and J dropped 0 bases, with 17 bases sitting between them. The CDR3 coding sequence is TGTGCCAGCAGTCCCGACAGGCCCCCCCGCTCCTACGAGCAGTACTTC. Residues: CASSPDRPPRSYEQYF.